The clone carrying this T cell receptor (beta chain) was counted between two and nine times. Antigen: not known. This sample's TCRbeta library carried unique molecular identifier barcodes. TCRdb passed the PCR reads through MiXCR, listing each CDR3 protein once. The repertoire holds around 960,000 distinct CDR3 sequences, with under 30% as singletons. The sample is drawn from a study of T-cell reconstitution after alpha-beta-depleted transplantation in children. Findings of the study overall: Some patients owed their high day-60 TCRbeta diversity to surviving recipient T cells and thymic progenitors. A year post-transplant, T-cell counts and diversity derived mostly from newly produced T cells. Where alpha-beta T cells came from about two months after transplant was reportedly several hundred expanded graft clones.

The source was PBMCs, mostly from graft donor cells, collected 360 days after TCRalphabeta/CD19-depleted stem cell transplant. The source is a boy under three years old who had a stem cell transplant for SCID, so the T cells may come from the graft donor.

CDR3 sequence reads: CASSVVTGIEQFF. CDR3 in DNA: TGTGCCAGCAGCGTTGTTACAGGGATAGAGCAGTTCTTC. The gene calls are TRBV7-9 and TRBJ2-1; D might be TRBD1 (6 bases). CDR1 is SEHNR, CDR2 FQNEAQ, per germline (reference sequence). Trimming removed 5 bases at V and 10 bases at J, with 15 bases between. The CDR3 spans 13 residues.